This TCR beta chain was captured by sequencing in a study of cytomegalovirus exposure and HLA in healthy donors. Across the study: Tens of millions of unique TCRs, all from HLA-typed donors, were included in an early release of the data.

PCR was performed using 60 Vbeta and 13 Jbeta primers. Produced via immunoSEQ multiplex PCR; TCRdb's table is partial and in-frame only. The table shows 180,000 or so clones, with roughly 80% occurring only once. Study-level points and caveats: There were 164 TCR beta chains listed as cytomegalovirus-associated.

Regarding this clone: Its antigen is undetermined.

The sequence came from a woman between 40 and 50 years old in good health and CMV-seropositive. The sequenced material came from PBMCs.

The CDR3 coding sequence is TGTGCCACCAGGGGCGGGAGTAGCGGGGAGCTGTTTTTT. This translates into CATRGGSSGELFF. The genes are TRBV15 and TRBJ2-2, with TRBD2 identical over 7 bases. This CDR3 spans 13 amino acids. The V gene end was trimmed by 6 bases and the J gene end by 7 bases; junction bases not matched to a gene: 5. CDR1 is LNHNV, CDR2 YYDKDF, per germline (reference sequence).